One and the same sample provided the 14 T cell receptor beta chains below, sequenced in a study of regulatory T cells in long-lasting Graves disease. Time point meaning: newly diagnosed GD, antithyroid drugs for less than 3 months. Generation of the TCR library employed RNA extracted from PBMCs. Arm-PCR of CDR3 regions and iRepertoire HTBI primers were used to build TCR beta libraries. TCRdb reanalysed the multiplex PCR reads using MiXCR and keeps one entry per CDR3 protein. The sample lists under 250,000 distinct CDR3 sequences, 20% occurring once. Specimen: peripheral blood mononuclear cells (PBMCs), collected at new diagnosis, from a patient treated with antithyroid drugs. The receptors originated from a female donor with Graves disease.

Note on this clonotype: It is likely a read error: a sequence one base away is far more abundant. The V and J genes are TRBV20-1 and TRBJ2-7; 14 bases agree with TRBD2. Germline CDR1 and CDR2: DFQATT and SNEGSKA (reference sequence). This CDR3 has 14 amino acids. V trimming: 3 bases; J trimming: 7 bases; junction bases outside the gene matches: 5. CDR3 residues: CSARGLAGVWEQYF. CDR3 bases: TGCAGTGCTAGGGGACTAGCGGGAGTTTGGGAGCAGTACTTC.

At least ten counts were recorded for this clonotype. The chain uses TRBV2 and TRBJ2-3, with D perhaps matching TRBD2 (5 bases). The CDR3 sequence is 15 residues long. The V gene lost 3 bases and the J gene lost 0 bases, with 10 bases spanning the gap. Germline CDR1 reads SNHLY; CDR2 reads FYNNEI. In DNA form, the CDR3 reads TGTGCCAGCAGTGAGCTAGCCCTTAGCACAGATACGCAGTATTTT. It yields the protein CASSELALSTDTQYF.

A remark on this clonotype: Being one base from a much bigger clone, this may be a read error. V usage is TRBV11-3 and J usage is TRBJ2-4; TRBD1 is a possible D gene (5 bases). This CDR3 is built from 17 residues. V was pared by 1 base and J by 6 bases, with 19 bases between. Germline CDR1 SGHNT, CDR2 YENEEA. The CDR3 DNA is TGTGCCAGCAGCTTAGGAGGCCAGGGCAGGGCCGGAAACATTCAGTACTTC. Its translation is CASSLGGQGRAGNIQYF. Full variable domain (missing parts from reference TRBV11-3 and TRBJ2-4): EAGVVQSPRYKIIEKKQPVAFWCNPISGHNTLYWYLQNLGQGPELLIRYENEEAVDDSQLPKDRFSAERLKGVDSTLKIQPAELGDSAVYLCASSLGGQGRAGNIQYFGAGTRLSVL.

There are many counts of this clonotype. This chain links TRBV12-3 or TRBV12-4 with TRBJ2-1, with D possibly matching TRBD2 (7 bases). CDR3 length: 16 amino acids. The V gene lost 7 bases and the J gene lost 3 bases, with 19 bases spanning the gap. The CDR3 here is CASTSGGAGDYNEQFF. For the CDR3, the DNA is TGTGCCAGCACCTCTGGGGGGGCCGGGGACTACAATGAGCAGTTCTTC.

This clonotype was seen a handful of times. The junction differs from germline at one of its ends, possibly a read error. The V gene is TRBV27, the J gene TRBJ2-7; TRBD1 agrees at 8 bases. There are 14 residues in the CDR3. Germline CDR1 is MNHEY and CDR2 is SMNVEV (reference sequence). DNA for the CDR3: TGTGCCAGCAGGTCACAGGGGGGAAGTTACGAGCAGTCCTTC. Encoded protein: CASRSQGGSYEQSF.

This clonotype was counted at least ten times. The rearrangement links TRBV5-6 to TRBJ2-3, with D perhaps TRBD2 (5 bases). With 4 bases removed from V and 10 bases from J, the gap between germline ends came to 13 bases. CDR1 is SGHDT and CDR2 is YYEEEE in the germline V gene. The length of the CDR3 is 12 residues. The CDR3, as DNA: TGTGCCAGCAGCCGTACTAGTACGGCGCAGTATTTT. Translation: CASSRTSTAQYF.

As regards this clonotype: This sequence may be a read error, since a much larger clone differs from it by one base. CDR3 in amino acids: CAWSDRIAYGYTF. The CDR3 DNA sequence: TGTGCCTGGAGTGATAGAATAGCGTATGGCTACACCTTC. V and J are TRBV30 and TRBJ1-2; D ambiguous. This CDR3 comprises 13 residues. Trimming stripped 1 base from V and 5 bases from J, with 11 bases between. Germline assignment: CDR1 GTSNPN and CDR2 SVGIG (reference sequence). Full variable domain (remainder filled in from reference TRBV30 and TRBJ1-2): SQTIHQWPATLVQPVGSPLSLECTVEGTSNPNLYWYRQAAGRGLQLLFYSVGIGQISSEVPQNLSASRPQDRQFILSSKKLLLSDSGFYLCAWSDRIAYGYTFGSGTRLTVV.

J is TRBJ2-3 and V is TRBV7-2; 9 nucleotides agree with TRBD1. CDR1 SGHTA and CDR2 FQGNSA come from the germline V gene. J gave up 5 bases and V 3 bases, and 9 bases lay outside the gene matches. The CDR3 runs 16 residues. CDR3 sequence (DNA): TGTGCCAGCAGCTTGACGGGACAGGGCCGATTAGATACGCAGTATTTT. This translates into CASSLTGQGRLDTQYF.

The chain has TRBV9 and TRBJ2-5; the match to TRBD1 covers 7 bases. The CDR3 extends over 16 amino acids. V was pared by 0 bases and J by 5 bases, with 10 bases of the junction left unmatched. Germline CDR1 SGDLS, CDR2 YYNGEE. In DNA, the CDR3 is TGTGCCAGCAGCGTAGGCCCCAAGGGGGCTAGGGAGACCCAGTACTTC. Residues: CASSVGPKGARETQYF. The complete variable domain, with remaining parts taken from reference TRBV9 and TRBJ2-5, reads DSGVTQTPKHLITATGQRVTLRCSPRSGDLSVYWYQQSLDQGLQFLIQYYNGEERAKGNILERFSAQQFPDLHSELNLSSLELGDSALYFCASSVGPKGARETQYFGPGTRLLVL.

This clonotype has a count of ten or more. V and J are TRBV6-2 or TRBV6-3 and TRBJ2-6; D unclear. Germline V gene data show CDR1 as MNHEY and CDR2 as SVGEGT. V gave up 6 bases and J gave up 2 bases, with 5 bases separating them. The CDR3 runs to 13 residues. The CDR3 DNA follows: TGTGCCAGCAGAAACACTGGGGCCAACGTCCTGACTTTC. Its protein product is CASRNTGANVLTF.

J is TRBJ2-7 and V is TRBV4-3, with a weak D call TRBD1 (5 bases). The CDR3 contains 14 residues. Trimming left V 1 base short and J 4 bases short, with 11 bases between. From germline, CDR1 is LGHNA and CDR2 YSLEER. The CDR3 here is CASSQVDSSYEQYF. In nucleotides, the CDR3 is TGCGCCAGCAGCCAAGTCGACAGCTCATACGAGCAGTACTTC.

This clonotype was seen only a few times. The J gene is TRBJ1-4, the V gene TRBV6-1; 7 bases map to TRBD1. The germline V gene encodes CDR1 MNHNS and CDR2 SASEGT. This CDR3 is built from 14 residues. The V gene end was trimmed by 5 bases and the J gene end by 6 bases; junction bases not matched to a gene: 6. CDR3 in amino acids: CASSPGTVDEKLFF. The CDR3, as DNA: TGTGCCAGCAGTCCCGGGACAGTAGATGAAAAACTGTTTTTT.

The chain has TRBV6-1 and TRBJ1-2; D not resolved. With 6 bases removed from V and 4 bases from J, the gap between germline ends came to 12 bases. Germline V lookup: CDR1 MNHNS, CDR2 SASEGT. CDR3 length: 13 residues. The CDR3 DNA reads TGTGCCAGCAGGTCCGGCAGGACCTATGGCTACACCTTC. The encoded protein is CASRSGRTYGYTF.

Ten or more counts support this clonotype. This chain links TRBV28 with TRBJ1-1, with TRBD1 matching over 8 bases. Germline-derived CDR1 and CDR2 are MDHEN and SYDVKM. J lost 12 bases, V lost 5 bases, and 8 bases had no gene match. CDR3 size: 12 residues. In DNA form, the CDR3 reads TGTGCCAGCAGTCTCCTAGGACAGGGAACTTTCTTT. Protein: CASSLLGQGTFF. Full variable domain (remainder filled in from reference TRBV28 and TRBJ1-1): DVKVTQSSRYLVKRTGEKVFLECVQDMDHENMFWYRQDPGLGLRLIYFSYDVKMKEKGDIPEGYSVSREKKERFSLILESASTNQTSMYLCASSLLGQGTFFGQGTRLTVV.